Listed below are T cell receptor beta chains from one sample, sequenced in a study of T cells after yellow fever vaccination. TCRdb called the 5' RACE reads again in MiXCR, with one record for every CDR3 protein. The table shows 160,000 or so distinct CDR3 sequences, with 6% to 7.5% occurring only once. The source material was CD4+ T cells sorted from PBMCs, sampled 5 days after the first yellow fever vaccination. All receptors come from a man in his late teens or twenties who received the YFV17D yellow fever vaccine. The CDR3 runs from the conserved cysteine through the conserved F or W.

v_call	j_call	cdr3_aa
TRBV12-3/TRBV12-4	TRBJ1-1	CASSTPTGRTEAFF
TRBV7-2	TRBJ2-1	CASSRGDEQFF
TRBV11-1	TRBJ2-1	CASSYYRGENEQFF
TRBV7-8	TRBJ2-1	CASSLVLAWERDSYNEQFF
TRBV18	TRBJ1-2	CASSADLSNYGYTF
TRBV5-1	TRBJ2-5	CASTRGAGGQETQYF
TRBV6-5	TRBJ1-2	CASRSTSNYGYTF
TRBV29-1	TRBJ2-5	CSVDLRGLEGTQYF
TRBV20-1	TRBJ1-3	CSAWGSSGNTIYF
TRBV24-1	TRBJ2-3	CATSDLQRGKTDTQYF
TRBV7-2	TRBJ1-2	CASSPGTGGRGYTF
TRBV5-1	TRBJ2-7	CASSGKTSGSSYEQYF
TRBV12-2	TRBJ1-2	CASRLRDRGDYGYTF
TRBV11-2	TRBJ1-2	CASSSYRVGGYTF
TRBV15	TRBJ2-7	CATSTTGPSYEQYF
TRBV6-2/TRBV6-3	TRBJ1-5	CASSYSPDRGHQPQHF
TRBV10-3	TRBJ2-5	CAISDPGGQETQYF
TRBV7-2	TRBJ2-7	CASSRTSGGAAYEQYF
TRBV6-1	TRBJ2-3	CATPGTSGGTQYF
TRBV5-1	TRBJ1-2	CASSLHGGTDYGYTF
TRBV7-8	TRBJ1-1	CASSLAIGEGAFF
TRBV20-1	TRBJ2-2	CSARDSGTGGTGELFF
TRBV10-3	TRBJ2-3	CAISESKQTDTQYF
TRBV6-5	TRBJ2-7	CASSRGLASYEQYF
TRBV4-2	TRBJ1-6	CASSQEGGAINSPLHF
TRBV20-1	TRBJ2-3	CSAREGFADTQYF
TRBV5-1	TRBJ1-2	CASSLNPGRGYTF
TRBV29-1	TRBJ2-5	CSVLVVRRETQYF
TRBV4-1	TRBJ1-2	CASSQEFPGGGNGYTF
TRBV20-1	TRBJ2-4	CSATQNWGTKNIQYF
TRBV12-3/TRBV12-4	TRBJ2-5	CASSPLAGGLGTQYF